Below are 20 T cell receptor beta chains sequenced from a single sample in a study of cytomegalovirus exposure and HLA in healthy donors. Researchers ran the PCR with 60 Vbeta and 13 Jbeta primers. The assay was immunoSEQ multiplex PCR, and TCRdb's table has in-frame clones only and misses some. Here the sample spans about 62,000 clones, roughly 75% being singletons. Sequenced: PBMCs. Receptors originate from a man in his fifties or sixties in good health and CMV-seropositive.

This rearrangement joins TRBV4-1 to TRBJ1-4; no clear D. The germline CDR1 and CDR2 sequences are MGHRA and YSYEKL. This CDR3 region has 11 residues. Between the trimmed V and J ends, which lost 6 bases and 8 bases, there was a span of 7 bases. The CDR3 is CASRSGEKLFF. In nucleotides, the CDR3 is TGCGCCAGCAGGTCGGGGGAAAAACTGTTTTTT.

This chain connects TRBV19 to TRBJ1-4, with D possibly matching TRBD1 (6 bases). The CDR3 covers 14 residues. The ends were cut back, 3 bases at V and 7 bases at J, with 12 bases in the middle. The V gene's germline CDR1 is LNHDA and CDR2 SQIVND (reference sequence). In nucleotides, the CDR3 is TGTGCCAGTAGTATCCTGGGGGCCCGTGAAAAACTGTTTTTT. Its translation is CASSILGAREKLFF. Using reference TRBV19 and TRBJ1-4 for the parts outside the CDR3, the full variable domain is DGGITQSPKYLFRKEGQNVTLSCEQNLNHDAMYWYRQDPGQGLRLIYYSQIVNDFQKGDIAEGYSVSREKKESFPLTVTSAQKNPTAFYLCASSILGAREKLFFGSGTQLSVL.

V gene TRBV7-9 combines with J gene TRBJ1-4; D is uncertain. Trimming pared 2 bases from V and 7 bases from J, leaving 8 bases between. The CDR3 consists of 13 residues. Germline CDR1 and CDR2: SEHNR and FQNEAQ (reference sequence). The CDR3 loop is CASSLMPGEKLFF. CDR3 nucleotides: TGTGCCAGCAGCTTAATGCCGGGTGAAAAACTGTTTTTT.

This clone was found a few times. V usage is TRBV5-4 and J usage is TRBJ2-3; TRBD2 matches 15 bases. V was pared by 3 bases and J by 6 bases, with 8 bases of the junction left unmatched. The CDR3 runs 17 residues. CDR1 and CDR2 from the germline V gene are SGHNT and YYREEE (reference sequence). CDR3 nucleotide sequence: TGTGCCAGCAGCTCTTCCGGGACTAGCGGGAGGTCCGATACGCAGTATTTT. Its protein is CASSSSGTSGRSDTQYF.

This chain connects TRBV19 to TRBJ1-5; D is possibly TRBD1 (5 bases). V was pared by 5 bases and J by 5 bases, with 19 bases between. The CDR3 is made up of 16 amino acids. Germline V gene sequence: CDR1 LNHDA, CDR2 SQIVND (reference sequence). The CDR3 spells CASSGGSRAGDQPQHF. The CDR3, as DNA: TGTGCCAGTAGTGGGGGTTCAAGGGCGGGGGATCAGCCCCAGCATTTT.

The chain's CDR3 is CASSLGGAMNTEAFF. CDR3 DNA: TGCGCCAGCTCGTTAGGCGGGGCCATGAACACTGAAGCTTTCTTT. The genes are TRBV5-1 and TRBJ1-1; perhaps TRBD1 as D (5 bases). Germline CDR1 reads SGHRS; CDR2 reads YFSETQ. V lost 7 bases to trimming and J lost 0 bases, with 16 bases between them. This CDR3 comprises 15 residues.

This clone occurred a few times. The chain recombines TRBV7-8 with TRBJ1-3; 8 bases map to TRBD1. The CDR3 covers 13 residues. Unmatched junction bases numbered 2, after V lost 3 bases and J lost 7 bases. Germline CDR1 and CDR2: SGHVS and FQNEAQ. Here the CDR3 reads CASSFTGGNTIYF. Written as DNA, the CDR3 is TGTGCCAGCAGCTTTACAGGGGGGAACACCATATATTTT. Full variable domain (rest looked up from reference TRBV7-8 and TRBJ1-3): GAGVSQSPRYKVAKRGQDVALRCDPISGHVSLFWYQQALGQGPEFLTYFQNEAQLDKSGLPSDRFFAERPEGSVSTLKIQRTQQEDSAVYLCASSFTGGNTIYFGEGSWLTVV.

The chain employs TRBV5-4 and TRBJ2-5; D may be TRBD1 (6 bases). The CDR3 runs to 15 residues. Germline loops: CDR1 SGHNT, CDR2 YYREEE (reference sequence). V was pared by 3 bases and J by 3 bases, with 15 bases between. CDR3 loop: CASSSRQDIEETQYF. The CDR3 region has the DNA TGTGCCAGCAGCTCCCGACAGGATATCGAAGAGACCCAGTACTTC.

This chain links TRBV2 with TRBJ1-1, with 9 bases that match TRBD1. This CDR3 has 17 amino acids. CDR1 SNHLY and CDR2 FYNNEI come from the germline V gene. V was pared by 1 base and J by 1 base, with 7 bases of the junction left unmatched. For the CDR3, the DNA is TGTGCCAGCAGTGAAGTTAGGACAGGGGCGCCGAACACTGAAGCTTTCTTT. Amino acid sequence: CASSEVRTGAPNTEAFF. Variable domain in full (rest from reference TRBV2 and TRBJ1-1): EPEVTQTPSHQVTQMGQEVILRCVPISNHLYFYWYRQILGQKVEFLVSFYNNEISEKSEIFDDQFSVERPDGSNFTLKIRSTKLEDSAMYFCASSEVRTGAPNTEAFFGQGTRLTVV.

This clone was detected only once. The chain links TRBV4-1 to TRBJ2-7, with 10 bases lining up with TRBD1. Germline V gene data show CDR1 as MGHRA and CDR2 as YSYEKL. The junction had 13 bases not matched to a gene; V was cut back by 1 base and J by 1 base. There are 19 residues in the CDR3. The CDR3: CASSQGTGTGARRSYEQYF. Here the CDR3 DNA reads TGCGCCAGCAGCCAAGGGACCGGGACAGGGGCGCGGAGGTCCTACGAGCAGTACTTC.

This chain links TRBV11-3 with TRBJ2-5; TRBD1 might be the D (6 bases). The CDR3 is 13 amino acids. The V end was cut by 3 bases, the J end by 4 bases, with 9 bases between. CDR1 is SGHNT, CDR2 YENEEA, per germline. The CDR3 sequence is CASSLGDIETQYF. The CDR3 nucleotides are TGTGCCAGCAGCTTGGGGGACATAGAGACCCAGTACTTC.

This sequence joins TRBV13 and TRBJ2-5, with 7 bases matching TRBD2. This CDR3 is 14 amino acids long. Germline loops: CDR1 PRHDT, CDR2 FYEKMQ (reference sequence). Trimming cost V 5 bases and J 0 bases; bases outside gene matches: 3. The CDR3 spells CASSDTSDQETQYF. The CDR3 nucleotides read TGTGCCAGCAGCGATACTAGCGACCAAGAGACCCAGTACTTC.

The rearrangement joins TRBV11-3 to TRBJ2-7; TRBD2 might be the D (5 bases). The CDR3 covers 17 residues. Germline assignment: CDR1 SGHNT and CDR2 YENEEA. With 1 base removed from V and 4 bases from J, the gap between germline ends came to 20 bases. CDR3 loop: CASSLGPSTPLRYEQYF. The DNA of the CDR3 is TGTGCCAGCAGCTTAGGGCCTAGCACCCCACTCCGTTACGAGCAGTACTTC.

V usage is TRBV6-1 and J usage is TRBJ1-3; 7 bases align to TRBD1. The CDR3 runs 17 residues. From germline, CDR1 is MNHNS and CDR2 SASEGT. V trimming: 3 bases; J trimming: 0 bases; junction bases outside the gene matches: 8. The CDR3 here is CASSEPTGAGSGNTIYF. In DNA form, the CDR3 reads TGTGCCAGCAGTGAGCCCACAGGGGCCGGCTCTGGAAACACCATATATTTT.

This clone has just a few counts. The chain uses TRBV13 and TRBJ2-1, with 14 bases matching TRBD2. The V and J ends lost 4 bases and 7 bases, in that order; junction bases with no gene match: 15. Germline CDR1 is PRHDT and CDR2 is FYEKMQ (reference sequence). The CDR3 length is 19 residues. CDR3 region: CASSSTPYGLAGGRNEQFF. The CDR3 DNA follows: TGTGCCAGCAGCTCAACCCCCTATGGACTAGCGGGAGGCCGGAATGAGCAGTTCTTC.

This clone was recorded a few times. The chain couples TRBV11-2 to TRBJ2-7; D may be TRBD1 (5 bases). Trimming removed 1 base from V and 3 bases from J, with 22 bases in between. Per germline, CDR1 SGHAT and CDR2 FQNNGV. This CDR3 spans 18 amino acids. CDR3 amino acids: CASSLVGPSRIKGYEQYF. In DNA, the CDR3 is TGTGCCAGCAGCTTAGTGGGGCCATCTAGAATTAAAGGCTACGAGCAGTACTTC.

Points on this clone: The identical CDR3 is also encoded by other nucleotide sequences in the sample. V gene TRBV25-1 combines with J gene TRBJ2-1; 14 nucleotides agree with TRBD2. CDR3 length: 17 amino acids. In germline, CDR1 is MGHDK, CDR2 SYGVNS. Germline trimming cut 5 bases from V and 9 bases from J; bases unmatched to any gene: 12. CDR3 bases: TGTGCCAGCAGTCCACCGAGGACTAGCGGGGGGTATATTGAGCAGTTCTTC. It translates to CASSPPRTSGGYIEQFF.

The CDR3 is CASSQDLRTGHGGNYGYTF. DNA for the CDR3: TGCGCCAGCAGCCAAGATCTCCGAACGGGACATGGGGGTAACTATGGCTACACCTTC. V is TRBV4-1 and J is TRBJ1-2; D might be TRBD1 (6 bases). Germline V lookup: CDR1 MGHRA, CDR2 YSYEKL. V was shortened by 0 bases and J by 1 base, with 21 bases between the two germline ends. The length of the CDR3 is 19 residues.

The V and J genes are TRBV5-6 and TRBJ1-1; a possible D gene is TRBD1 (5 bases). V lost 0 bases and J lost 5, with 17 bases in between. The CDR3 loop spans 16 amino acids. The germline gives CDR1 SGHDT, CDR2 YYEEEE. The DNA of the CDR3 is TGTGCCAGCAGCTTGGGCCAGGGAATTTTTTCGACTGAAGCTTTCTTT. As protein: CASSLGQGIFSTEAFF.

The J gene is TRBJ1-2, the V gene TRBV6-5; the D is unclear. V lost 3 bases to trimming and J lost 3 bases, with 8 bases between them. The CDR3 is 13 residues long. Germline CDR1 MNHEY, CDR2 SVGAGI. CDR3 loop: CASSYRQDYGYTF. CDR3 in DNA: TGTGCCAGCAGTTATAGGCAGGACTATGGCTACACCTTC.